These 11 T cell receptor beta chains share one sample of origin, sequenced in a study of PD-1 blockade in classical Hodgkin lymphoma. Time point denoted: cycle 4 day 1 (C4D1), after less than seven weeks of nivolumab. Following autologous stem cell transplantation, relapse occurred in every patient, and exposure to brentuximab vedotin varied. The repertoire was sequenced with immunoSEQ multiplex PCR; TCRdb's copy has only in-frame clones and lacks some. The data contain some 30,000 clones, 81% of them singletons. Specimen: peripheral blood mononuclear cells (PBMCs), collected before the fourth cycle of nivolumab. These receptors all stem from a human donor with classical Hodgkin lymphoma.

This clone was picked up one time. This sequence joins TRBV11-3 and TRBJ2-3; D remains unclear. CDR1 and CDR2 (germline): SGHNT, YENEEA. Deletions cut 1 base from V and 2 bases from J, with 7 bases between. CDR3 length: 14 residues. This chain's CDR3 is CASSLGFDTDTQYF. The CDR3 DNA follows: TGTGCCAGCAGCTTAGGCTTTGACACAGATACGCAGTATTTT.

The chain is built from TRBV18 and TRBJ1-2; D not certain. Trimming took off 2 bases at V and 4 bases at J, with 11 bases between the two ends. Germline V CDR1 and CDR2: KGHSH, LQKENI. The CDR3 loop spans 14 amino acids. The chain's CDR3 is CASSPAGTFYGYTF. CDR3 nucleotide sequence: TGTGCCAGCTCACCAGCGGGCACGTTCTATGGCTACACCTTC.

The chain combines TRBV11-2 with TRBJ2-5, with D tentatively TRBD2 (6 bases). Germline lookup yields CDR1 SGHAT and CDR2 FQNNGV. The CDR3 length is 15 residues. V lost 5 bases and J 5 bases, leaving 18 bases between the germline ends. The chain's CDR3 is CASSGLGGRTETQYF. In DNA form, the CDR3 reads TGTGCCAGCAGCGGACTCGGGGGTAGAACGGAGACCCAGTACTTC.

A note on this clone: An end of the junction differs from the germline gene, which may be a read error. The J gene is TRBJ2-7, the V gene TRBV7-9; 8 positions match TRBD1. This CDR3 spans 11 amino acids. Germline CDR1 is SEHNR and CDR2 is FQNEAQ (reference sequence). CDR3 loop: CASSLGTGYNF. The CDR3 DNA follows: TGTGCCAGCAGCCTTGGGACAGGATACAACTTC.

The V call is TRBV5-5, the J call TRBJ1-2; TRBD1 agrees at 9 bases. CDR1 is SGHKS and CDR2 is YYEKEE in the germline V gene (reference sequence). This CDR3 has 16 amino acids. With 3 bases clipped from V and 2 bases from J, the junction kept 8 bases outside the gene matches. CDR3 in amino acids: CASSSNLGTGNYGYTF. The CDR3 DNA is TGTGCCAGCAGCTCCAACCTCGGGACAGGGAACTATGGCTACACCTTC.

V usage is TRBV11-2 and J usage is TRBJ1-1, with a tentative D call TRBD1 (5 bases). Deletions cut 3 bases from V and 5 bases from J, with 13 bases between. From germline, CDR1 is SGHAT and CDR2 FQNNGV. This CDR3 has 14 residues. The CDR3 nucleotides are TGTGCCAGCAGCTTGAGGGGACGTGGTACTGAAGCTTTCTTT. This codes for CASSLRGRGTEAFF.

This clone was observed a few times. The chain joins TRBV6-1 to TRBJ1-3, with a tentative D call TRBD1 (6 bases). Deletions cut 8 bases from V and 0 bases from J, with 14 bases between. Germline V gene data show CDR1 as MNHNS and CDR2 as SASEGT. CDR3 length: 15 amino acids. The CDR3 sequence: CASFRGGGSGNTIYF. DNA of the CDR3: TGTGCCAGCTTCCGAGGAGGGGGCTCTGGAAACACCATATATTTT.

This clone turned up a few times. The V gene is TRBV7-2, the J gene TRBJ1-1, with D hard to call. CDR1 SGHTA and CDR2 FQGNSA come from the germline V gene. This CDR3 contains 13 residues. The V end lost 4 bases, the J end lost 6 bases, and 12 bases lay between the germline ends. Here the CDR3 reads CASSSVSSSEAFF. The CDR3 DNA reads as TGTGCCAGCAGCTCGGTTAGCAGTTCTGAAGCTTTCTTT.

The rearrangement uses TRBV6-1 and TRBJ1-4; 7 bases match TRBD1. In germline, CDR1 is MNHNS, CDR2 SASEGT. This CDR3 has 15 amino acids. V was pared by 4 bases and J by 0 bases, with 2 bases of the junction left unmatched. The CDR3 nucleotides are TGTGCCAGCAGTGGACAGGGAGCAACTAATGAAAAACTGTTTTTT. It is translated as CASSGQGATNEKLFF.

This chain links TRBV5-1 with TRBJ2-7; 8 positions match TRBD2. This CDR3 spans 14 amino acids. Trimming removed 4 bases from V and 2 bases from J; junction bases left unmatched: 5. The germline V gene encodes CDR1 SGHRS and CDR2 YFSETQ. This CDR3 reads CASSKTSGTYEQYF. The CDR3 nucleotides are TGCGCCAGCAGCAAAACTAGCGGTACCTACGAGCAGTACTTC.

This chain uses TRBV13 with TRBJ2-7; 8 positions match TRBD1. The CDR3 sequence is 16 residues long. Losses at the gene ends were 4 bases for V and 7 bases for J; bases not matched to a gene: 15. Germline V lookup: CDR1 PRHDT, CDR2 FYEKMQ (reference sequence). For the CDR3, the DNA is TGTGCCAGCAGCTCCGCCGACAGGGGAATAACGGGGGAGCAGTACTTC. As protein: CASSSADRGITGEQYF.